This TCR beta chain was sequenced for a study of vaccination and CD4 T cells after COVID-19. About the study: Control cultures, each given a CEFX pool, an HIV-1 Nef pool, or no peptide, were included.

An Oncomine TCR Beta short-read assay was used to sequence the DNA from cultured CD4+ T cells. One entry per CDR3 protein results from TCRdb running MiXCR on the PCR reads. This table holds around 15,000 distinct CDR3 sequences, approximately 70% found once. V lost 2 bases, J lost 14 bases, and 17 bases stayed unmatched. The germline V gene encodes CDR1 LGHDT and CDR2 YNNKEL (reference sequence). The CDR3 contains 16 residues. About this clonotype itself: Its target is not known.

The treatment here: roughly nine-day PBMC culture with coronavirus spike peptide pools or control peptides (ViraFEST assay). Researchers grew the cells for 9 to 11 days and then pulled out CD4+ T cells by negative selection. The TCR originated in a human donor who had recovered from COVID-19. Sequencing used CD4+ T cells from blood, cultured in vitro. The genes are TRBV3-1 and TRBJ2-1, with 8 nucleotides matching TRBD2. The CDR3 here is CASSQNLVAGFWGKFF. The CDR3 region has the DNA TGTGCCAGCAGCCAAAATCTGGTAGCGGGGTTCTGGGGGAAGTTCTTC.